These 5 T cell receptor beta chains were sequenced from one sample in a study of CD8+ T cells in alopecia areata. Extracted RNA was reverse transcribed into cDNA, the sequencing template. Sequencing used immunoSEQ multiplex PCR; TCRdb keeps in-frame clones, though not all of them. The profile shows 150,000 or so clones, around 49% of them singletons. The sequenced sample was CD8+ T cells sorted from blood, obtained at week 0. The receptors here all came from a human donor with alopecia areata.

This chain joins TRBV9 and TRBJ2-3; D is possibly TRBD1 (5 bases). Trimming cost V 4 bases and J 4 bases, with 13 bases left between them. The CDR3 covers 14 residues. Looked up from germline, CDR1 is SGDLS and CDR2 is YYNGEE. The CDR3 loop reads CASSSSLTADTQYF. The CDR3 DNA reads as TGTGCCAGCAGCTCGAGCCTGACAGCAGATACGCAGTATTTT.

This clone was counted between two and nine times. J is TRBJ2-7 and V is TRBV4-2; 8 nucleotides line up with TRBD2. V shed 5 bases, J shed 0 bases, and the junction held 6 bases outside the gene matches. CDR3 length equals 15 residues. CDR1 and CDR2 from the germline V gene are LGHNA and YNFKEQ. CDR3 in amino acids: CASSKRGFLSYEQYF. Here the CDR3 DNA reads TGTGCCAGCAGCAAGCGGGGGTTTCTCTCCTACGAGCAGTACTTC.

This clone appeared a few times. This chain links TRBV25-1 with TRBJ2-2; D perhaps matches TRBD2 (6 bases). From germline, CDR1 is MGHDK and CDR2 SYGVNS. The CDR3 contains 14 residues. Trimming left V 3 bases short and J 5 bases short, with 10 bases between. The CDR3 reads CASSESGETGELFF. CDR3 DNA sequence: TGTGCCAGCAGTGAGTCGGGAGAGACCGGGGAGCTGTTTTTT.

V is TRBV4-3 and J is TRBJ1-1; weak D call: TRBD1 (5 bases). CDR3 length equals 19 residues. The V gene's germline CDR1 is LGHNA and CDR2 YSLEER. Trimming took off 4 bases at V and 0 bases at J, with 24 bases between the two ends. CDR3 bases: TGCGCCAGCAGCCGCCTAACTCCTGTGCCGGGACGGCTGAACACTGAAGCTTTCTTT. Translation: CASSRLTPVPGRLNTEAFF.

This sequence joins TRBV25-1 and TRBJ1-6; tentatively, D is TRBD1 (6 bases). From germline, CDR1 is MGHDK and CDR2 SYGVNS. This CDR3 spans 17 amino acids. Trimming took off 8 bases at V and 9 bases at J, with 26 bases between the two ends. The CDR3, as DNA: TGTGCCAGCCGGGGACACGCCTCGATAAAACCTTTTTCACCCCTCCACTTT. It encodes CASRGHASIKPFSPLHF.